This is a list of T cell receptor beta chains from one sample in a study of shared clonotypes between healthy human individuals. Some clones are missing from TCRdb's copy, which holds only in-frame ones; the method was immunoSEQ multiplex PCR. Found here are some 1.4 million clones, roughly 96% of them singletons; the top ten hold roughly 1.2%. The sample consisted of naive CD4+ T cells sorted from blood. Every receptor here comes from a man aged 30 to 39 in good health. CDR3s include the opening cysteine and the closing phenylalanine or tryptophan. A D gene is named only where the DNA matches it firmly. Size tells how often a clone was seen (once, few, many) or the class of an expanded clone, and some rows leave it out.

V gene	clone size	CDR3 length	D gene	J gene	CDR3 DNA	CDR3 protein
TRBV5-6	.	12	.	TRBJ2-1	TGTGCCAGCAACCGGCAGGTTGGTGAGCAGTTCTTC	CASNRQVGEQFF
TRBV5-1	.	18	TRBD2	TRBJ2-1	TGCGCCAGCAGCTTGATACCTGGACTAGCGGGAATTCACAATGAGCAGTTCTTC	CASSLIPGLAGIHNEQFF
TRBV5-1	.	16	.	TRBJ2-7	TGCGCCAGCAGCCCGTATTCTCGTCCTAGCTCCTACGAGCAGTACTTC	CASSPYSRPSSYEQYF
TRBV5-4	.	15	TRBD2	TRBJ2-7	TGTGCCAGCAGCCCCTCTAGCGGGTACAGCCACGAGCAGTACTTC	CASSPSSGYSHEQYF
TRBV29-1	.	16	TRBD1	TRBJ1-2	TGCAGCGTTGAAGGGGGACAGGGTACTGTTAGGGGTGGCTACACCTTC	CSVEGGQGTVRGGYTF
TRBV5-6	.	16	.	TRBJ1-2	TGTGCCAGCAGCCCACTCCTGCCGGGGTCGAGCTATGGCTACACCTTC	CASSPLLPGSSYGYTF
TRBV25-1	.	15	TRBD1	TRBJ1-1	TGTGCCAGCAGTGCTGGACAGGGATTGGGCACTGAAGCTTTCTTT	CASSAGQGLGTEAFF
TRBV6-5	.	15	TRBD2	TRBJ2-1	TGTGCCAGCAGTTCATATAGCGGGACCTACAATGAGCAGTTCTTC	CASSSYSGTYNEQFF
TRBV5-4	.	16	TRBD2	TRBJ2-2	TGTGCCAGCAGCTGGGGACTAGCGGGAGTCATCGGGGAGCTGTTTTTT	CASSWGLAGVIGELFF
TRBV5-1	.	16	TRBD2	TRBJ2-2	TGCGCCAGCAGCTTGCGGACTAGCGGGAGTCCCGGGGAGCTGTTTTTT	CASSLRTSGSPGELFF
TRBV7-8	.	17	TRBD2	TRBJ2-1	TGTGCCAGCAGGGCAGGAGGACTAGCGGGTCTTGGGAATGAGCAGTTCTTC	CASRAGGLAGLGNEQFF
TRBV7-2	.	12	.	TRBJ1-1	TGTGCCAGCAGCCAAGGGTTGGGCGAAGCTTTCTTT	CASSQGLGEAFF
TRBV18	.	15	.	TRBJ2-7	TGTGCCAGCTCACCTCTGGACATACCCACCTACGAGCAGTACTTC	CASSPLDIPTYEQYF
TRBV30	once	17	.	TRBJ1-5	TGTGCCTGGAGCCAAAACCGGGGGACCTTTAGCAATCAGCCCCAGCATTTT	CAWSQNRGTFSNQPQHF
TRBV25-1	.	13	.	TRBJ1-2	TGTGCCAGCAGGCCGACAGGAAGTCATGGCTACACCTTC	CASRPTGSHGYTF
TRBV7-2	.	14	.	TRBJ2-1	TGTGCCAGCAGCTTAGCGCGGGGTAGCGGTGAGCAGTTCTTC	CASSLARGSGEQFF
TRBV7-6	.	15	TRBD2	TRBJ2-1	TGTGCCAGCAGCTCACTAGCGGGAGATTACAATGAGCAGTTCTTC	CASSSLAGDYNEQFF
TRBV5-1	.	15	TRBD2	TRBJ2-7	TGCGCCAGCAGCTTGGTTAGCGGGAGGGCCTACGAGCAGTACTTC	CASSLVSGRAYEQYF
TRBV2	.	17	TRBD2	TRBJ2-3	TGTGCCAGCTCGAGGGGCGCACTAGCGGGAGGGACAGATACGCAGTATTTT	CASSRGALAGGTDTQYF
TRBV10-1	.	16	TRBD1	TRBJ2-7	TGCGCCAGCAGTGAGCCGGGACAGGGTCAATACTACGAGCAGTACTTC	CASSEPGQGQYYEQYF